This T cell receptor (beta chain) originates from a study of metastatic and nonmetastatic thyroid tumors. The germline V and J ends were trimmed by 3 bases and 3 bases, with 6 bases remaining between them. CDR3 length equals 12 residues. In the authors' methods: Researchers built a distant-metastasis classifier for papillary thyroid cancer that drew on CDR3 differences across clinicopathological groups. With MiXCR, TCRdb reprocessed the PCR reads. The V and J calls shown here were made by TCRdb, not taken from the authors' results. Found here are 35,000 or so clones, 15% to 20% of them singletons; the top ten hold approximately 13%. Thyroid surgery had not been preceded by any treatment in any patient. This clone was counted many times.

The sequenced sample consisted of blood. The chain employs TRBV12-3 or TRBV12-4 and TRBJ2-7; D gene unclear. This receptor was obtained from a male donor with papillary thyroid cancer or a benign thyroid nodule (not recorded which). Some clones in this sample may be carry-over from other donors' samples. The CDR3, as DNA: TGTGCCAGCAGTTTCGGAAACTACGAGCAGTACTTC. It is translated as CASSFGNYEQYF.